Following are 22 T cell receptor beta chains from one sample sequenced in a study of cytomegalovirus exposure and HLA in healthy donors. In the PCR, 60 Vbeta and 13 Jbeta primers were used. TCRdb's table, derived via immunoSEQ multiplex PCR, lists solely in-frame clones and lacks some. The sample carries roughly 100,000 clones, roughly four fifths recorded once. Sequenced material: PBMCs. Every receptor here comes from a man in his forties in good health and CMV-seronegative.

The chain recombines TRBV5-1 with TRBJ1-2, with D hard to call. From germline, CDR1 is SGHRS and CDR2 YFSETQ. The CDR3 is 12 amino acids. Trimming pared 5 bases from V and 7 bases from J, leaving 12 bases between. CDR3 amino acids: CASRQEGGGYTF. Here the CDR3 DNA reads TGCGCCAGCAGGCAAGAAGGCGGTGGCTACACCTTC.

The chain recombines TRBV19 with TRBJ1-1, with 7 bases that match TRBD1. This CDR3 contains 14 residues. Trimming at V came to 4 bases and at J to 5 bases, leaving 7 bases not matched to a gene. Germline assignment: CDR1 LNHDA and CDR2 SQIVND (reference sequence). CDR3 residues: CASSTRQGRTEAFF. In DNA, the CDR3 is TGTGCCAGTAGTACCCGACAGGGACGGACTGAAGCTTTCTTT.

The J gene is TRBJ2-7, the V gene TRBV2, with 7 positions matching TRBD1. V lost 6 bases and J lost 2; bases outside the gene matches: 7. Per the germline V gene, CDR1 is SNHLY and CDR2 is FYNNEI. The length of the CDR3 is 14 residues. CDR3 in DNA: TGTGCCAGCAGGTGGGGGACAGATACCTACGAGCAGTACTTC. Translation: CASRWGTDTYEQYF.

The rearrangement uses TRBV6-5 and TRBJ2-7; D possibly corresponds to TRBD2 (5 bases). Trimming stripped 0 bases from V and 4 bases from J, with 16 bases between. Germline lookup yields CDR1 MNHEY and CDR2 SVGAGI. This CDR3 is 16 amino acids long. The CDR3 DNA reads TGTGCCAGCAGTTACTCCCAGAGGGTATATCCTTACGAGCAGTACTTC. Encoded protein: CASSYSQRVYPYEQYF.

The chain joins TRBV30 to TRBJ1-3, with unresolved D. V lost 2 bases and J lost 2, with 10 bases in between. There are 14 residues in the CDR3. Germline V CDR1 and CDR2: GTSNPN, SVGIG (reference sequence). Here the CDR3 reads CAWSPGFTGNTIYF. The DNA of the CDR3 is TGTGCCTGGAGTCCAGGCTTTACTGGAAACACCATATATTTT. The variable domain in full, completed from reference TRBV30 and TRBJ1-3, reads SQTIHQWPATLVQPVGSPLSLECTVEGTSNPNLYWYRQAAGRGLQLLFYSVGIGQISSEVPQNLSASRPQDRQFILSSKKLLLSDSGFYLCAWSPGFTGNTIYFGEGSWLTVV.

A few counts support this clone. The gene calls are TRBV4-3 and TRBJ2-1; the match to TRBD2 covers 9 bases. The V gene's germline CDR1 is LGHNA and CDR2 YSLEER. The CDR3 spans 16 residues. V lost 0 bases to trimming and J lost 8 bases; unmatched junction nucleotides: 8. The CDR3 coding sequence is TGCGCCAGCAGCCAAGATCTTGAACTAGCGGGCGATGAGCAGTTCTTC. It codes for CASSQDLELAGDEQFF.

The chain is built from TRBV18 and TRBJ2-2; D perhaps matches TRBD1 (5 bases). The CDR3 runs 18 residues. From germline, CDR1 is KGHSH and CDR2 LQKENI. The V end was cut by 0 bases, the J end by 4 bases, with 18 bases between. The CDR3 region is CASSPPNSPGLSTGELFF. CDR3 DNA sequence: TGTGCCAGCTCACCACCGAATTCCCCAGGGCTGAGCACCGGGGAGCTGTTTTTT. Full variable domain (missing parts from reference TRBV18 and TRBJ2-2): NAGVMQNPRHLVRRRGQEARLRCSPMKGHSHVYWYRQLPEEGLKFMVYLQKENIIDESGMPKERFSAEFPKEGPSILRIQQVVRGDSAAYFCASSPPNSPGLSTGELFFGEGSRLTVL.

Here the CDR3 reads CASSIGRVGYQPQHF. Here the CDR3 DNA reads TGTGCCAGCAGCATCGGCAGGGTAGGTTATCAGCCCCAGCATTTT. The chain uses TRBV21-1 and TRBJ1-5; TRBD1, the table's D call, was not compared with the DNA. TRBV21-1 is shown as a pseudogene. The CDR3 is 15 residues long.

The V and J genes are TRBV6-5 and TRBJ2-7, with TRBD2 matching 7 bases. The CDR3 runs to 15 residues. With 2 bases clipped from V and 1 base from J, the junction kept 5 bases outside the gene matches. Germline assignment: CDR1 MNHEY and CDR2 SVGAGI. The CDR3 loop reads CASSYGGRRSYEQYF. DNA for the CDR3: TGTGCCAGCAGTTACGGCGGGAGACGTTCCTACGAGCAGTACTTC.

This clone appeared a few times. The gene calls are TRBV5-1 and TRBJ2-5; D call uncertain. V was pared by 2 bases and J by 4 bases, with 3 bases between. CDR1 SGHRS and CDR2 YFSETQ come from the germline V gene. The CDR3 is made up of 11 amino acids. The CDR3 sequence is CASSFGETQYF. The CDR3 DNA reads as TGCGCCAGCAGCTTCGGAGAGACCCAGTACTTC.

The count of this clone is one. The chain has TRBV7-6 and TRBJ2-7; possible D gene TRBD2, 5 bases. Trimming took off 5 bases at V and 4 bases at J, with 6 bases between the two ends. Germline V CDR1 and CDR2: SGHVS, FNYEAQ. The CDR3 runs 11 residues. The CDR3 nucleotides are TGTGCCAGCAGCCCGGGGTACGAGCAGTACTTC. Translating gives CASSPGYEQYF. The full variable domain, its missing parts supplied by reference TRBV7-6 and TRBJ2-7, is GAGVSQSPRYKVTKRGQDVALRCDPISGHVSLYWYRQALGQGPEFLTYFNYEAQQDKSGLPNDRFSAERPEGSISTLTIQRTEQRDSAMYRCASSPGYEQYFGPGTRLTVT.

The V and J genes are TRBV5-1 and TRBJ1-2, with 9 bases matching TRBD1. Germline V lookup: CDR1 SGHRS, CDR2 YFSETQ. Trimming took 6 bases from V and 4 from J; bases not matched to a gene: 13. The CDR3 contains 16 residues. CDR3 region: CASTDWGTGFRYGYTF. For the CDR3, the DNA is TGCGCCAGCACCGACTGGGGGACAGGGTTTCGCTATGGCTACACCTTC.

The rearrangement uses TRBV9 and TRBJ2-7; 8 bases align to TRBD1. Germline loops: CDR1 SGDLS, CDR2 YYNGEE. This CDR3 has 14 amino acids. With 0 bases clipped from V and 3 bases from J, the junction kept 2 bases outside the gene matches. CDR3 sequence (DNA): TGTGCCAGCAGCGTAGGGACAGGGTACTACGAGCAGTACTTC. Translating it yields CASSVGTGYYEQYF.

The rearrangement joins TRBV2 to TRBJ1-4, with 7 bases matching TRBD1. Germline CDR1 SNHLY, CDR2 FYNNEI. The CDR3 totals 15 residues. J lost 7 bases, V lost 3 bases, and 8 bases had no gene match. The CDR3 spells CASSDPAGGSEKLFF. The CDR3 DNA follows: TGTGCCAGCAGTGATCCCGCAGGGGGTAGTGAAAAACTGTTTTTT.

The chain's CDR3 is CASSGGRGGHEAFF. Here the CDR3 DNA reads TGTGCCAGCAGCGGCGGCCGAGGGGGACATGAAGCTTTCTTT. The chain employs TRBV9 and TRBJ1-1, with D perhaps matching TRBD1 (6 bases). The CDR3 is made up of 14 amino acids. Germline CDR1 reads SGDLS; CDR2 reads YYNGEE. V was clipped by 3 bases and J by 7 bases, with 16 bases between them.

The chain recombines TRBV11-3 with TRBJ2-2; the D is unclear. CDR1 SGHNT and CDR2 YENEEA come from the germline V gene. The CDR3 spans 13 residues. V was cut by 0 bases and J by 4 bases, with 3 bases left in between. The CDR3 DNA sequence: TGTGCCAGCAGCTTAGACTTCACCGGGGAGCTGTTTTTT. It codes for CASSLDFTGELFF.

The rearrangement uses TRBV7-9 and TRBJ1-2; a possible D gene is TRBD1 (5 bases). The CDR3 has 13 amino acids. Germline values: CDR1 SEHNR, CDR2 FQNEAQ (reference sequence). The V gene lost 3 bases and the J gene lost 4 bases, with 9 bases spanning the gap. CDR3 sequence (DNA): TGTGCCAGCAGCTTCCAGGGAGGCTATGGCTACACCTTC. Amino acids: CASSFQGGYGYTF.

This rearrangement joins TRBV7-9 to TRBJ1-2; tentatively, D is TRBD1 (6 bases). Between the trimmed V and J ends, which lost 4 bases and 3 bases, there was a span of 9 bases. The germline V gene encodes CDR1 SEHNR and CDR2 FQNEAQ (reference sequence). The CDR3 spans 13 residues. For the CDR3, the DNA is TGTGCCAGCAGCTCGGACAGCCACTATGGCTACACCTTC. Its translation is CASSSDSHYGYTF.

The chain is built from TRBV28 and TRBJ2-3; D perhaps matches TRBD1 (5 bases). Trimming took off 6 bases at V and 10 bases at J, with 14 bases between the two ends. Germline CDR1 is MDHEN and CDR2 is SYDVKM. CDR3 length equals 12 residues. The CDR3 loop reads CASSPSGKAQYF. As DNA, the CDR3 is TGTGCCAGCAGCCCTTCAGGGAAAGCGCAGTATTTT.

There are a few counts of this clone. This chain joins TRBV5-6 and TRBJ1-5; weak D call: TRBD1 (5 bases). Between the trimmed V and J ends, which lost 3 bases and 0 bases, there was a span of 10 bases. The CDR3 is made up of 15 amino acids. Germline CDR1 is SGHDT and CDR2 is YYEEEE. This chain's CDR3 is CASSSAGFSNQPQHF. The CDR3 coding sequence is TGTGCCAGCAGCTCGGCAGGGTTTAGCAATCAGCCCCAGCATTTT.

The rearrangement joins TRBV28 to TRBJ2-3; 14 nucleotides align to TRBD2. Unmatched junction bases numbered 5, after V lost 4 bases and J lost 5 bases. Germline assignment: CDR1 MDHEN and CDR2 SYDVKM. This CDR3 is 16 amino acids long. The CDR3: CASSSAGTSGGDTQYF. As DNA, the CDR3 is TGTGCCAGCAGTTCCGCCGGGACTAGCGGGGGAGATACGCAGTATTTT. The full variable domain, completed using reference TRBV28 and TRBJ2-3, is DVKVTQSSRYLVKRTGEKVFLECVQDMDHENMFWYRQDPGLGLRLIYFSYDVKMKEKGDIPEGYSVSREKKERFSLILESASTNQTSMYLCASSSAGTSGGDTQYFGPGTRLTVL.

This clone was seen more than once but under ten times. The chain combines TRBV6-5 with TRBJ1-2, with a possible D match to TRBD1 (6 bases). Trimming shortened V by 5 bases and J by 8 bases, and 18 bases separated the two germline ends. CDR1 and CDR2 from the germline V gene are MNHEY and SVGAGI. This CDR3 is built from 14 residues. The CDR3 sequence: CASSTGSLGGGYTF. The CDR3 nucleotides are TGTGCCAGCAGTACAGGGTCACTTGGTGGGGGCTACACCTTC.